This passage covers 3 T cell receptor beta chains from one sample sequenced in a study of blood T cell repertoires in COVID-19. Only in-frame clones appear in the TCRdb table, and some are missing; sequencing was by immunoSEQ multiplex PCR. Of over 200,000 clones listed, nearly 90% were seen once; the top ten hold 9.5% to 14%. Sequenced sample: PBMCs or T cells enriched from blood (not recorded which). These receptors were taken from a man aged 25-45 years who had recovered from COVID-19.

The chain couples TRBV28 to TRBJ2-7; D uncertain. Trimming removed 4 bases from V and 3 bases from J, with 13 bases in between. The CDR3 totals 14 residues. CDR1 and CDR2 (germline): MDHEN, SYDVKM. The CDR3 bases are TGTGCCAGCAGTTCCCCTTTTACTGGCTACGAGCAGTACTTC. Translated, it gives CASSSPFTGYEQYF.

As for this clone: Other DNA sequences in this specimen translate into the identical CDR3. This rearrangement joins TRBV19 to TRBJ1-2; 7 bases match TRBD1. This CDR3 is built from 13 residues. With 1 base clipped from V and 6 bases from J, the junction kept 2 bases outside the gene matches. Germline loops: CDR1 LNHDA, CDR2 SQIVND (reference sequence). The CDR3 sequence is CASSIGQGDGYTF. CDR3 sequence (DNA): TGTGCCAGTAGTATAGGACAGGGAGATGGCTACACCTTC.

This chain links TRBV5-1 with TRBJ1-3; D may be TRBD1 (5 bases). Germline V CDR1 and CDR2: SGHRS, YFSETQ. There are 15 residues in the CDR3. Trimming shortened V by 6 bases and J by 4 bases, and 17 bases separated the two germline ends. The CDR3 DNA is TGCGCCAGCACCCTCGGGGACTTTGGAGGAAACACCATATATTTT. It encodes CASTLGDFGGNTIYF. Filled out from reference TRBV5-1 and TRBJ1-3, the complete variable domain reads KAGVTQTPRYLIKTRGQQVTLSCSPISGHRSVSWYQQTPGQGLQFLFEYFSETQRNKGNFPGRFSGRQFSNSRSEMNVSTLELGDSALYLCASTLGDFGGNTIYFGEGSWLTVV.